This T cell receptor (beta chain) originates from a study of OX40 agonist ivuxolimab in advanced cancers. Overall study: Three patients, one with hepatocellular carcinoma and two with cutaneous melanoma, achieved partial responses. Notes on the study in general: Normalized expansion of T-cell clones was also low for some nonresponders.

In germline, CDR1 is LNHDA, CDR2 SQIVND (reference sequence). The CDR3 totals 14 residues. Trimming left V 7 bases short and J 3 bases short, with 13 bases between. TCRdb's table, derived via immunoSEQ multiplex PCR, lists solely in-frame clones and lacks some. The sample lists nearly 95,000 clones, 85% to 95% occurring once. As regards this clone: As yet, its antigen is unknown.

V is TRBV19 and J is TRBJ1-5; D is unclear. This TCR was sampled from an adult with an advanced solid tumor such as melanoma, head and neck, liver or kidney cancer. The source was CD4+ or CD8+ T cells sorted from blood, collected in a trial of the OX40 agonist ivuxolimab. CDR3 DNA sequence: TGTGCCAGTAACGGTCGGGGTCCCAATCAGCCCCAGCATTTT. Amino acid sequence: CASNGRGPNQPQHF. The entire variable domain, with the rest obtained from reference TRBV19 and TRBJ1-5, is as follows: DGGITQSPKYLFRKEGQNVTLSCEQNLNHDAMYWYRQDPGQGLRLIYYSQIVNDFQKGDIAEGYSVSREKKESFPLTVTSAQKNPTAFYLCASNGRGPNQPQHFGDGTRLSIL.